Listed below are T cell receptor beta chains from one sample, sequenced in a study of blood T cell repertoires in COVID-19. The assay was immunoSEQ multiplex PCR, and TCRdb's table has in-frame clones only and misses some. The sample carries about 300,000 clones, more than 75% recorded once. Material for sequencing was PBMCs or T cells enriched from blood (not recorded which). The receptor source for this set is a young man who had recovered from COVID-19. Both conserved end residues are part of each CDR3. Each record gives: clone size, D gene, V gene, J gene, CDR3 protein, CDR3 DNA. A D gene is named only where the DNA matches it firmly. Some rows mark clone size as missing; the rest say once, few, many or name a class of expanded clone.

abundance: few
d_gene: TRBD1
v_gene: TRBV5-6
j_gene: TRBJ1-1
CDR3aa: CASSWGQVNTEAFF
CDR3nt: TGTGCCAGCAGCTGGGGACAGGTTAACACTGAAGCTTTCTTT

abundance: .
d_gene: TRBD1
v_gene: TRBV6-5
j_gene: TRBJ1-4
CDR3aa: CASSLDRVRNEKLFF
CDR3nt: TGTGCCAGCAGTCTTGACAGGGTCCGCAATGAAAAACTGTTTTTT

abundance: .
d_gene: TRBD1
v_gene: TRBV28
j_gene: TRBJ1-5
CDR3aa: CASSFSGQPNQPQHF
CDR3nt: TGTGCCAGCAGTTTTTCGGGACAGCCAAATCAGCCCCAGCATTTT

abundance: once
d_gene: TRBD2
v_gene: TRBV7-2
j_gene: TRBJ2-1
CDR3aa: CASSLVRASGSNEQFF
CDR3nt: TGTGCCAGCAGCTTGGTACGTGCTAGCGGGAGCAATGAGCAGTTCTTC

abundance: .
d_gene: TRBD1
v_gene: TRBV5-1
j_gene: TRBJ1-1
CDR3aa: CASSPSGQGNTEAFF
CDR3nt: TGCGCCAGCAGCCCCTCGGGACAGGGTAACACTGAAGCTTTCTTT

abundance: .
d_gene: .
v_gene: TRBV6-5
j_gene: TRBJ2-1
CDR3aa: CASSGRTGDYNEQFF
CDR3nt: TGTGCCAGCAGCGGACGAACGGGGGACTACAATGAGCAGTTCTTC

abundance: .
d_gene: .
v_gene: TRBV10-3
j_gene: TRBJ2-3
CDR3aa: CAISESNPEAQYF
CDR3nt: TGTGCCATCAGTGAGTCCAACCCCGAGGCGCAGTATTTT

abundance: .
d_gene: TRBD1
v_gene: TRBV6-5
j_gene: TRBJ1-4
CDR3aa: CASEGQGSEKLFF
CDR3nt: TGTGCCAGCGAAGGACAGGGGAGTGAAAAACTGTTTTTT

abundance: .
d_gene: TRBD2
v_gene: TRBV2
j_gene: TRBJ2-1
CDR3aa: CASSGLAGGRNEQFF
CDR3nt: TGTGCCAGCAGCGGACTAGCGGGAGGGCGGAATGAGCAGTTCTTC

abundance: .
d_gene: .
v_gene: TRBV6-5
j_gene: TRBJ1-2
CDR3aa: CASSPGGNYGYTF
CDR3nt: TGTGCCAGCAGTCCGGGGGGAAACTATGGCTACACCTTC

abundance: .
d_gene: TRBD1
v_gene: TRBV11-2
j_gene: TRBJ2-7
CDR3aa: CASSLVGTGGEQYF
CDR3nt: TGTGCCAGCAGCTTAGTAGGGACAGGGGGCGAGCAGTACTTC

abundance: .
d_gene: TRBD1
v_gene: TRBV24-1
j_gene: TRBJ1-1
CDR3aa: CATSDPRQGPNTEAFF
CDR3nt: TGTGCCACCAGTGATCCGCGACAGGGGCCGAACACTGAAGCTTTCTTT

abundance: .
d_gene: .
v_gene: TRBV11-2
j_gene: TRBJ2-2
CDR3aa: CASSLVRPGELFF
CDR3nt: TGTGCCAGCAGCTTAGTGCGGCCCGGGGAGCTGTTTTTT

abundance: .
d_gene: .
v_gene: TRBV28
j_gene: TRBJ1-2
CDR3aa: CASSLPPPGSYGYTF
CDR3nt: TGTGCCAGCAGTTTACCCCCCCCGGGGAGCTATGGCTACACCTTC

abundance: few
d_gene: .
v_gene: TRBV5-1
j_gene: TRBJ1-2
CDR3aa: CASSLDPQNYGYTF
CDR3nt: TGCGCCAGCAGCTTGGATCCACAGAACTATGGCTACACCTTC

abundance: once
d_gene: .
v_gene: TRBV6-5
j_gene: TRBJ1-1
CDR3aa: CASSQERNTEAFF
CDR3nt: TGTGCCAGCAGCCAAGAGAGGAACACTGAAGCTTTCTTT

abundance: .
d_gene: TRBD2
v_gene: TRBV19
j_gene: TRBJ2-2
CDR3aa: CASSLRLPGGSTNTGELFF
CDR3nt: TGTGCCAGTAGCCTCCGACTACCCGGGGGGTCCACGAACACCGGGGAGCTGTTTTTT

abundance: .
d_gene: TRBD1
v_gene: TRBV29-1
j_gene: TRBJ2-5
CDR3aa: CSVDVDRVSETQYF
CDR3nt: TGCAGCGTTGATGTGGACAGGGTTTCAGAGACCCAGTACTTC

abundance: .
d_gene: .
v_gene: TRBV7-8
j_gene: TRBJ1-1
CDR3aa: CASSLVSGGRTEAFF
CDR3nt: TGTGCCAGCAGCTTAGTGTCGGGGGGCAGGACTGAAGCTTTCTTT

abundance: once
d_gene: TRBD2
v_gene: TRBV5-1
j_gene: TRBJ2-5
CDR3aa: CASSGRTSGGTRGETQYF
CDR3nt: TGCGCCAGCAGCGGACGGACTAGCGGGGGGACTCGGGGAGAGACCCAGTACTTC

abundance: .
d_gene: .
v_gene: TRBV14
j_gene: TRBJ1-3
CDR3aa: CASSQDHGVTRGNTIYF
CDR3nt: TGTGCCAGCAGCCAAGATCACGGGGTTACGAGGGGAAACACCATATATTTT

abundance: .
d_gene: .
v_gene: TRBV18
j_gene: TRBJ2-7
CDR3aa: CASSPNTDEQYF
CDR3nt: TGTGCCAGCTCACCAAACACCGACGAGCAGTACTTC

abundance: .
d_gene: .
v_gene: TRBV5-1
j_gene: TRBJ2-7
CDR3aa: CASSVDSLGPLDEQYF
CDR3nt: TGCGCCAGCAGCGTAGACAGTCTAGGCCCCTTGGACGAGCAGTACTTC

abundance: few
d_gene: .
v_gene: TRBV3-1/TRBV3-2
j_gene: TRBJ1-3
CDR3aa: CASSSRGSGNTIYF
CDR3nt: TGTGCCAGCAGCAGCAGGGGATCTGGAAACACCATATATTTT